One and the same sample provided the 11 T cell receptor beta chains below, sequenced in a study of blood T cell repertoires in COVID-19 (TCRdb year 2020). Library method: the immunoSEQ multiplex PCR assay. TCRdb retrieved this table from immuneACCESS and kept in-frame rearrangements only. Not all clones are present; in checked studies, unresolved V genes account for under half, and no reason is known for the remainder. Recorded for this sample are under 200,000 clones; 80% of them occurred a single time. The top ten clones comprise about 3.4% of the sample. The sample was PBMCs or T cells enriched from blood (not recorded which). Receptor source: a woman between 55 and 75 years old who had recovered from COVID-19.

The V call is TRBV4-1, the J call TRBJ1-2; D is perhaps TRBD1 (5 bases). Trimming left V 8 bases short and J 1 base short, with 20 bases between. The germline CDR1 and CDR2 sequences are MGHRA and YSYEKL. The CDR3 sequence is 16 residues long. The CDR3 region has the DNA TGCGCCAGCCAGCCAAGGGGTCCCCTACTTAACTATGGCTACACCTTC. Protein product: CASQPRGPLLNYGYTF.

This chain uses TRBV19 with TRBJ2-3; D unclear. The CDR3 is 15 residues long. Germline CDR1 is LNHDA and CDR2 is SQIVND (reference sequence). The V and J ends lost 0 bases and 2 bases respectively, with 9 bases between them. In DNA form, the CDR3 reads TGTGCCAGTAGTATAGATACGAGGTCCACAGATACGCAGTATTTT. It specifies CASSIDTRSTDTQYF. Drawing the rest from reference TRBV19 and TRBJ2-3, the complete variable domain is DGGITQSPKYLFRKEGQNVTLSCEQNLNHDAMYWYRQDPGQGLRLIYYSQIVNDFQKGDIAEGYSVSREKKESFPLTVTSAQKNPTAFYLCASSIDTRSTDTQYFGPGTRLTVL.

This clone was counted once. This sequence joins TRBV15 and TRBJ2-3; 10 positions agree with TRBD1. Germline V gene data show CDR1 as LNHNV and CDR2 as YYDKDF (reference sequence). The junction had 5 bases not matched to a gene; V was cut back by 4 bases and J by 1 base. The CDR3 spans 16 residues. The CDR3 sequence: CATSMFGTGGTDTQYF. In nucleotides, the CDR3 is TGTGCCACCAGCATGTTTGGGACAGGGGGCACAGATACGCAGTATTTT.

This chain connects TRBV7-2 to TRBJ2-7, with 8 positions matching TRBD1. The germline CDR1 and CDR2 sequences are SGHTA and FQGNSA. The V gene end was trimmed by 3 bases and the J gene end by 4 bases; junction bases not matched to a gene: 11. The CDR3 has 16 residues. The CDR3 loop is CASSFGQGGVGYEQYF. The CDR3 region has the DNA TGTGCCAGCAGCTTCGGACAGGGTGGTGTTGGGTACGAGCAGTACTTC.

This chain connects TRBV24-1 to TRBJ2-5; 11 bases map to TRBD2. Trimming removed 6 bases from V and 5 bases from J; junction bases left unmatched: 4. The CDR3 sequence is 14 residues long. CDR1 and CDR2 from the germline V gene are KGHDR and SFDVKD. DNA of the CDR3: TGTGCCACCAGTCTGCCTAGCGGGGGGGAGACCCAGTACTTC. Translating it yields CATSLPSGGETQYF.

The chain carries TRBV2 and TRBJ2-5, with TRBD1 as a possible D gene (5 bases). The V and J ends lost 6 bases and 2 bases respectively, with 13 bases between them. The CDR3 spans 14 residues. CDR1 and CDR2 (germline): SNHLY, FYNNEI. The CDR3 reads CASSGKAGQETQYF. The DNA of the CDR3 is TGTGCCAGCAGCGGAAAGGCAGGGCAAGAGACCCAGTACTTC.

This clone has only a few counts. CDR3 sequence: CASDTWNTGELFF. The CDR3 DNA reads as TGTGCTTCGGACACGTGGAACACCGGGGAGCTGTTTTTT. The chain couples TRBV19 to TRBJ2-2, with D perhaps matching TRBD1 (5 bases). CDR1 is LNHDA and CDR2 is SQIVND in the germline V gene (reference sequence). CDR3 length: 13 amino acids.

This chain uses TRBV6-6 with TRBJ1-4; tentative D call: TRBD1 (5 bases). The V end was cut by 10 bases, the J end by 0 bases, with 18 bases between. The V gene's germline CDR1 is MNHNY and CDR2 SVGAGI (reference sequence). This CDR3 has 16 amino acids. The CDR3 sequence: CATVSNRGATNEKLFF. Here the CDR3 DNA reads TGTGCCACCGTGTCCAATAGGGGTGCAACTAATGAAAAACTGTTTTTT.

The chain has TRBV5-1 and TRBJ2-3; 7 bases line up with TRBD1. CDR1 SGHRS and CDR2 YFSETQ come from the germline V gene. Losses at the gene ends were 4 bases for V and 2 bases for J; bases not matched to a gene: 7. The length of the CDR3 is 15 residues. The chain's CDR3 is CASSHQTGATDTQYF. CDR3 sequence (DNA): TGCGCCAGCAGCCACCAAACAGGGGCCACAGATACGCAGTATTTT.

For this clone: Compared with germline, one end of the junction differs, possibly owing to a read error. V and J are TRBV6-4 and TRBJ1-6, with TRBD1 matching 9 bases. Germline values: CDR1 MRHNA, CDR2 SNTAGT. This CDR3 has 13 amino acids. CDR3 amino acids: CASSRTGDSPLHF. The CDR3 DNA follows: TGTGCCAGCAGTCGGACAGGGGATTCGCCCCTCCACTTT.

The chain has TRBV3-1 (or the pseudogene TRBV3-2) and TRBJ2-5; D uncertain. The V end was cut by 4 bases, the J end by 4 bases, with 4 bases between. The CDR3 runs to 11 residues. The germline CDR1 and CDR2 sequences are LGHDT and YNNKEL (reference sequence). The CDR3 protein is CASSLVETQYF. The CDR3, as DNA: TGTGCCAGCAGCCTCGTAGAGACCCAGTACTTC.